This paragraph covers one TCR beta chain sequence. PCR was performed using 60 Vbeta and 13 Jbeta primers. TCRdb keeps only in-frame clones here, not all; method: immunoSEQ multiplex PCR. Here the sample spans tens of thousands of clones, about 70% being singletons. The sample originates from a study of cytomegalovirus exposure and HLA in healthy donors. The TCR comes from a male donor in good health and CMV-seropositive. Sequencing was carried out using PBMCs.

The CDR3 DNA is TGTGCCAGCAGCCAAGATTCAGGGTACGGCGGGAGCGGGACTGAAGCTTTCTTT. It translates to CASSQDSGYGGSGTEAFF. The chain employs TRBV4-2 and TRBJ1-1; possible D gene TRBD1, 5 bases. Germline lookup yields CDR1 LGHNA and CDR2 YNFKEQ. The germline V and J ends were trimmed by 0 bases and 5 bases, with 22 bases remaining between them. The CDR3 runs to 18 residues.